This TCR beta chain came from a study of T cells in localized non-small cell lung cancer. Study-level findings and limits: An association was observed between higher blood T cell density and longer overall survival.

With regard to this clone: What it binds is unknown.

CDR1 is MNHEY and CDR2 is SVGAGI in the germline V gene. The CDR3 length is 14 residues. V gave up 1 base and J gave up 5 bases, with 11 bases separating them. Profiling relied on immunoSEQ multiplex PCR, and the TCRdb table lists in-frame clones only, not all of them. The data contain about 28,000 clones, approximately 88% of them singletons. The rearrangement links TRBV6-5 to TRBJ2-5, with D perhaps TRBD2 (6 bases). The TCR was taken from a male donor aged 60 or older with stage I lung adenocarcinoma. Sample: peripheral blood, taken before any cancer treatment. The CDR3 nucleotides are TGTGCCAGCAGTTACTTTGGAGGGGTCGAGACCCAGTACTTC. Translated, it gives CASSYFGGVETQYF.